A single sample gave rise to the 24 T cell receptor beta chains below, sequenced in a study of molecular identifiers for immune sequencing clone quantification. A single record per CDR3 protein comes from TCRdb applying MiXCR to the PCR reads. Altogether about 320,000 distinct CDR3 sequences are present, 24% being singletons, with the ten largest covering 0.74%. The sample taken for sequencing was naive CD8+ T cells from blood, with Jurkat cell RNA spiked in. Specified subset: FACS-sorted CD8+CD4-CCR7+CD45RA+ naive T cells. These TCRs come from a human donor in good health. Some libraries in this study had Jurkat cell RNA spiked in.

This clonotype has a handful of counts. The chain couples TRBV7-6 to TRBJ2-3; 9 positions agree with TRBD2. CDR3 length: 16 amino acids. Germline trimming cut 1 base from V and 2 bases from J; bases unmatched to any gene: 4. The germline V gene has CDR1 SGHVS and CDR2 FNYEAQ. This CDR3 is CASSLGGGAFTDTQYF. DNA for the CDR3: TGTGCCAGCAGCTTAGGCGGGGGGGCCTTCACAGATACGCAGTATTTT.

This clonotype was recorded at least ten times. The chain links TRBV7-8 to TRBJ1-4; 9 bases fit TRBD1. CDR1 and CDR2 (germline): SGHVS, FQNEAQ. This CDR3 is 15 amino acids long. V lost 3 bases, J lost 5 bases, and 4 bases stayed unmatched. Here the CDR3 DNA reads TGTGCCAGCAGCTTGACCGGGACAGGGAATGAAAAACTGTTTTTT. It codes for CASSLTGTGNEKLFF.

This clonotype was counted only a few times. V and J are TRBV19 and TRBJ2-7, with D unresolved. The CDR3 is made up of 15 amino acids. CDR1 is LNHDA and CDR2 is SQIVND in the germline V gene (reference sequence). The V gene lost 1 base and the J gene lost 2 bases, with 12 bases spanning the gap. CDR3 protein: CASSIGTAGAYEQYF. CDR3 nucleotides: TGTGCCAGTAGTATAGGTACGGCAGGAGCCTACGAGCAGTACTTC.

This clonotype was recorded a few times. The CDR3 protein is CASSSGLAIGTQYF. The CDR3 bases are TGTGCCAGCAGCTCGGGACTAGCGATCGGGACGCAGTATTTT. This rearrangement joins TRBV5-6 to TRBJ2-3; 10 bases are a match to TRBD2. The germline gives CDR1 SGHDT, CDR2 YYEEEE. The V segment lost 3 bases and the J segment 9 bases; nucleotides outside the gene matches: 7. CDR3 length: 14 residues.

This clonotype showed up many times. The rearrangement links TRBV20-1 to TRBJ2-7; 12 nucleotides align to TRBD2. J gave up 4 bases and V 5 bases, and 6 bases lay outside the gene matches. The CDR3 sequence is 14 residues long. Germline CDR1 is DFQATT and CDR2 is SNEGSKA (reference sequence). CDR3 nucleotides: TGCAGTGCTCTCCGGACTAGCGGGGAATACGAGCAGTACTTC. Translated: CSALRTSGEYEQYF.

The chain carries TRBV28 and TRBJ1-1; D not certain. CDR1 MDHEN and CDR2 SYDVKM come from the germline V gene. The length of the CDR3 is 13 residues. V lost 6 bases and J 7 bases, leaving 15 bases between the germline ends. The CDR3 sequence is CASSWGEFGEAFF. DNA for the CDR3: TGTGCCAGCAGCTGGGGAGAGTTCGGTGAAGCTTTCTTT. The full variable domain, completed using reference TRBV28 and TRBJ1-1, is DVKVTQSSRYLVKRTGEKVFLECVQDMDHENMFWYRQDPGLGLRLIYFSYDVKMKEKGDIPEGYSVSREKKERFSLILESASTNQTSMYLCASSWGEFGEAFFGQGTRLTVV.

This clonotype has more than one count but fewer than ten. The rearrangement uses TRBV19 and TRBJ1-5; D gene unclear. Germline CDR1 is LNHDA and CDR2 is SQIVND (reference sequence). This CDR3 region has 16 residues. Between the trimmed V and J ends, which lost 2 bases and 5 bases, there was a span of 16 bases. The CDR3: CASSILFAVKDQPQHF. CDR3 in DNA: TGTGCCAGTAGTATACTGTTCGCCGTTAAGGATCAGCCCCAGCATTTT.

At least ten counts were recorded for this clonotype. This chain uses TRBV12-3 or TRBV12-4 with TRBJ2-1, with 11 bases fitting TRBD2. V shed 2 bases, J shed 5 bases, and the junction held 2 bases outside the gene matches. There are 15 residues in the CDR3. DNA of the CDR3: TGTGCCAGCAGTTTATATAGCGGGGGGGACAATGAGCAGTTCTTC. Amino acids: CASSLYSGGDNEQFF.

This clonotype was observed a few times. CDR3 sequence: CASSFKPMNTEAFF. The CDR3 DNA reads TGTGCCAGCAGCTTTAAACCTATGAACACTGAAGCTTTCTTT. The chain uses TRBV11-2 and TRBJ1-1, with unresolved D. Germline V lookup: CDR1 SGHAT, CDR2 FQNNGV. V was clipped by 3 bases and J by 0 bases, with 8 bases between them. The CDR3 runs to 14 residues.

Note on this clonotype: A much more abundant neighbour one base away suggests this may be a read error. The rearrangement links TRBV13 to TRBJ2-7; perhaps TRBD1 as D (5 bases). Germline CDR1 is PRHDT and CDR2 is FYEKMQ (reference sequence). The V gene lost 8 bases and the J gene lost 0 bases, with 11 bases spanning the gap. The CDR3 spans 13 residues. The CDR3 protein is CASCARDSYEQYF. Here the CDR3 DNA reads TGTGCCAGCTGCGCCAGGGACTCCTACGAGCAGTACTTC.

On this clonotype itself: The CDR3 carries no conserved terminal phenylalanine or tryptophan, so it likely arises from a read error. The chain's CDR3 is CASSLADTQYL. The DNA of the CDR3 is TGTGCCAGCAGCCTAGCAGATACGCAGTATCTT. The gene calls are TRBV13 and TRBJ2-3; no firm D call. V lost 5 bases, J lost 4 bases, and 4 bases lay in between. Germline-derived CDR1 and CDR2 are PRHDT and FYEKMQ (reference sequence). The CDR3 totals 11 residues.

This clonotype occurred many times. CDR3 amino acids: CASSLGEGYQPQHF. The CDR3 DNA is TGTGCCAGCAGCTTAGGGGAGGGTTATCAGCCCCAGCATTTT. The chain is built from TRBV7-2 and TRBJ1-5; D is undetermined. The germline V gene encodes CDR1 SGHTA and CDR2 FQGNSA. Trimming cost V 1 base and J 5 bases, with 9 bases left between them. This CDR3 comprises 14 residues.

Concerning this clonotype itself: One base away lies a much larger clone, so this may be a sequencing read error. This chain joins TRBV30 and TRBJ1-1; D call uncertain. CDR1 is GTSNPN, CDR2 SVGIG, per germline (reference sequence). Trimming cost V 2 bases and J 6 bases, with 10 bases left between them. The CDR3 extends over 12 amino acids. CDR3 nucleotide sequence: TGTGCCTGGAGTATAAATCCCGCTGAAGCTTTCTTT. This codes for CAWSINPAEAFF.

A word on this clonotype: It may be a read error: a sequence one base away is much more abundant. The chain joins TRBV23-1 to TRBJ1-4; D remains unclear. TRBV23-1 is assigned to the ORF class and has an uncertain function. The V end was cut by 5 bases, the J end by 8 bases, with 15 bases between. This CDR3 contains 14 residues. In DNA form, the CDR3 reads TGCGCCAGCAGTTTGCCGGAGGAAGAGGAAAAACTGTTTTTT. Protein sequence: CASSLPEEEEKLFF.

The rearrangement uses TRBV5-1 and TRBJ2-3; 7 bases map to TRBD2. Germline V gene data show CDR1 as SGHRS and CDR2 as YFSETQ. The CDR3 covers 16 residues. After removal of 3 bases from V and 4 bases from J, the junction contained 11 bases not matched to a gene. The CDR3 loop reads CASSWGRSGNADTQYF. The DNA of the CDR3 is TGCGCCAGCAGCTGGGGGAGAAGCGGGAACGCAGATACGCAGTATTTT.

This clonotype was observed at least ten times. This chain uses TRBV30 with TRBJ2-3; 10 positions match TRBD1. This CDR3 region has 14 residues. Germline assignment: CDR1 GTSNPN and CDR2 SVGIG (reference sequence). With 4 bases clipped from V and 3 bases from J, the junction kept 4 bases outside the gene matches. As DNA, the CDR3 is TGTGCCTGGAACGGGGGACAGGGGACAGATACGCAGTATTTT. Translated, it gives CAWNGGQGTDTQYF.

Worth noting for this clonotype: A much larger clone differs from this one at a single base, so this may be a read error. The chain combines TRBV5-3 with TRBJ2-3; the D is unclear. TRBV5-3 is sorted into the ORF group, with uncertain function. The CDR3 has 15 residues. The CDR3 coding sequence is TGTGCCAGCAGCTTCCCGGAAAGAAAGACAGATACGCAGTATTTT. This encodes CASSFPERKTDTQYF.

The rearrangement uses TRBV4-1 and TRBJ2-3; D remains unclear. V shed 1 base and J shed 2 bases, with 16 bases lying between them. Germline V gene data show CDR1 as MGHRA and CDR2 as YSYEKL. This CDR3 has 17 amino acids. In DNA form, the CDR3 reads TGCGCCAGCAGCCAAGGCCTACGAGTCCCGAACACAGATACGCAGTATTTT. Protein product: CASSQGLRVPNTDTQYF.

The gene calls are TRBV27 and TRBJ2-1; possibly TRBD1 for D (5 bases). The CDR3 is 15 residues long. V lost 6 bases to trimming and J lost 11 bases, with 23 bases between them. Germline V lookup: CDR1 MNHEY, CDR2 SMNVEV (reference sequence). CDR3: CASRAVSENRNKQFF. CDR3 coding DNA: TGTGCCAGCAGGGCGGTCTCGGAGAACAGGAATAAGCAGTTCTTC.

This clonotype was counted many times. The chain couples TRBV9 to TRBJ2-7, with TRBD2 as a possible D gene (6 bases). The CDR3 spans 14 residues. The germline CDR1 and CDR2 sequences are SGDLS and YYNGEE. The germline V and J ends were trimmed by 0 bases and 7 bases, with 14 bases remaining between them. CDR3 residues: CASSVGGGTVEQYF. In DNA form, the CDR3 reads TGTGCCAGCAGCGTAGGGGGCGGGACTGTGGAGCAGTACTTC. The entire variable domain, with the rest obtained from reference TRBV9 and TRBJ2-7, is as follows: DSGVTQTPKHLITATGQRVTLRCSPRSGDLSVYWYQQSLDQGLQFLIQYYNGEERAKGNILERFSAQQFPDLHSELNLSSLELGDSALYFCASSVGGGTVEQYFGPGTRLTVT.

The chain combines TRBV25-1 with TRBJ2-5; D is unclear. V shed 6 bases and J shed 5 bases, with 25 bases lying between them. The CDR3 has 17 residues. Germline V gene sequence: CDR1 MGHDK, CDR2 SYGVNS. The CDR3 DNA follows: TGTGCCAGCAGCGCCCAAAAGGTCCAGCCCTCGGAGGAGACCCAGTACTTC. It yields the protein CASSAQKVQPSEETQYF.

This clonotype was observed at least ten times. The CDR3 DNA follows: TGCAGTGCTGAGCAGACAGGGTCTACGCAGTATTTT. Translated, it gives CSAEQTGSTQYF. V gene TRBV20-1 combines with J gene TRBJ2-3, with 7 bases lining up with TRBD1. This CDR3 has 12 residues. Looked up from germline, CDR1 is DFQATT and CDR2 is SNEGSKA (reference sequence). The ends lost 5 bases at V and 8 bases at J; junction bases unmatched: 7.

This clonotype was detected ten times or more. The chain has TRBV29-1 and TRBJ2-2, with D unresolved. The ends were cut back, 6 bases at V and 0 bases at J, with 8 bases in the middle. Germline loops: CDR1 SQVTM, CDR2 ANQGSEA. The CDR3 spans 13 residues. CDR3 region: CSVTSANTGELFF. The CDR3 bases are TGCAGCGTAACAAGCGCGAACACCGGGGAGCTGTTTTTT.

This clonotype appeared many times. CDR3 protein: CSVEDRRLAGVGVALNEQFF. The CDR3 DNA is TGCAGCGTTGAAGATCGACGACTAGCGGGAGTGGGGGTAGCATTAAATGAGCAGTTCTTC. The chain recombines TRBV29-1 with TRBJ2-1; TRBD2 aligns across 12 bases. The CDR3 covers 20 residues. The V and J ends lost 0 bases and 7 bases, in that order; junction bases with no gene match: 19. Looked up from germline, CDR1 is SQVTM and CDR2 is ANQGSEA.